This T cell receptor (beta chain) was identified during a study of neurological immune-mediated disorders. TCRdb analysed the 5' RACE reads with MiXCR anew, one entry per CDR3 protein. The data contain tens of thousands of distinct CDR3 sequences, 3% to 4% of them singletons. In its sample, this clonotype was seen many times. The CDR3 spans 12 residues. V was clipped by 4 bases and J by 2 bases, with 5 bases between them. Per the germline V gene, CDR1 is SGHNT and CDR2 is YYREEE (reference sequence). Sample: PBMCs. The chain combines TRBV5-4 with TRBJ2-3; no clear D. The clonotype was recovered from a middle-aged man with multiple sclerosis. The CDR3 is CASSKPTDTQYF. Here the CDR3 DNA reads TGTGCCAGCAGCAAACCCACAGATACGCAGTATTTT. The full variable domain, its missing parts supplied by reference TRBV5-4 and TRBJ2-3, is ETGVTQSPTHLIKTRGQQVTLRCSSQSGHNTVSWYQQALGQGPQFIFQYYREEENGRGNFPPRFSGLQFPNYSSELNVNALELDDSALYLCASSKPTDTQYFGPGTRLTVL.